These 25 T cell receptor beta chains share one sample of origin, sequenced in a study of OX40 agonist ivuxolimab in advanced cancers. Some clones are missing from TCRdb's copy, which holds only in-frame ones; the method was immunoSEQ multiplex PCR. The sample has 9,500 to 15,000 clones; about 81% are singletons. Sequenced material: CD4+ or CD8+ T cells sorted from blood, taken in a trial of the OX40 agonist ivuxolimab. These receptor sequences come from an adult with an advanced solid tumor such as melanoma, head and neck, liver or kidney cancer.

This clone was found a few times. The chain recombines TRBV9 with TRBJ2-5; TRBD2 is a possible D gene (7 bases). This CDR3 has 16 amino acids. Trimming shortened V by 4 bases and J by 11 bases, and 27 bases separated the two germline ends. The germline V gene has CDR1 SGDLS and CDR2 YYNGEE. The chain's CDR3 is CASSPGGRTQSGVQYF. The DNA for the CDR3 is TGTGCCAGCAGCCCCGGGGGGCGGACACAGTCGGGAGTTCAGTACTTC.

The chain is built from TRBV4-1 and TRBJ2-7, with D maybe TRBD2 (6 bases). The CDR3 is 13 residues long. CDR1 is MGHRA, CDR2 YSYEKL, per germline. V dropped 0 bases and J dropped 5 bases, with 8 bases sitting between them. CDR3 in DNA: TGCGCCAGCAGCCAAGAACGGAGGGACGAGCAGTACTTC. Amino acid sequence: CASSQERRDEQYF.

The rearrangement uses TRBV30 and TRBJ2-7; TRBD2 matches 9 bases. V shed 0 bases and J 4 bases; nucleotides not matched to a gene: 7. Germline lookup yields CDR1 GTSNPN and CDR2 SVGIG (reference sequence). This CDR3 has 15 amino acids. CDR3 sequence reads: CAWSVGLAGRYEQYF. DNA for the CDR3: TGTGCCTGGAGTGTCGGCCTAGCGGGGCGTTACGAGCAGTACTTC.

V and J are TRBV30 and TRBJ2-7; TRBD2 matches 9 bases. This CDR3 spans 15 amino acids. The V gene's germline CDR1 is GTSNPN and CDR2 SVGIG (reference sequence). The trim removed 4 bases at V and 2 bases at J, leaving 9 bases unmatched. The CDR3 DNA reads TGTGCCTGGACTAAGGCCCTAGCGGGGCCCTACGAGCAGTACTTC. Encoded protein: CAWTKALAGPYEQYF.

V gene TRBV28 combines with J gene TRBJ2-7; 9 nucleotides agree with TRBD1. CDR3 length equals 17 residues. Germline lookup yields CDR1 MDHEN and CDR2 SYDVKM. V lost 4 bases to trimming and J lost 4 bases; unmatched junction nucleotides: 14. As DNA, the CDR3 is TGTGCCAGCAGTTCCCTCGGCGGAGACAGGGGGACTTACGAGCAGTACTTC. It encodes CASSSLGGDRGTYEQYF. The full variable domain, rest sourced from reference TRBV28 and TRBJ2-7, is DVKVTQSSRYLVKRTGEKVFLECVQDMDHENMFWYRQDPGLGLRLIYFSYDVKMKEKGDIPEGYSVSREKKERFSLILESASTNQTSMYLCASSSLGGDRGTYEQYFGPGTRLTVT.

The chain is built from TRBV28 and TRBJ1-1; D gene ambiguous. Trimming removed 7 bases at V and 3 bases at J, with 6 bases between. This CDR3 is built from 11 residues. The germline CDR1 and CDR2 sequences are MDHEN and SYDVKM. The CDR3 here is CASTLYTEAFF. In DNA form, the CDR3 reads TGTGCCAGCACCTTGTACACTGAAGCTTTCTTT.

This CDR3 reads CASSFGTGYGYTF. The CDR3 region has the DNA TGTGCCAGCAGCTTTGGAACAGGGTATGGCTACACCTTC. The chain recombines TRBV5-6 with TRBJ1-2, with D possibly matching TRBD1 (6 bases). In germline, CDR1 is SGHDT, CDR2 YYEEEE. V was shortened by 2 bases and J by 5 bases, with 10 bases between the two germline ends. The CDR3 is 13 residues long.

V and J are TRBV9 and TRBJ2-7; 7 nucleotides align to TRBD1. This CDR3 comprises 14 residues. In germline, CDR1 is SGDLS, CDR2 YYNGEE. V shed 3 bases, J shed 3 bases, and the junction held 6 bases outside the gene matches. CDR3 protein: CASSEGTDNYEQYF. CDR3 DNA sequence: TGTGCCAGCAGCGAAGGGACAGACAACTACGAGCAGTACTTC.

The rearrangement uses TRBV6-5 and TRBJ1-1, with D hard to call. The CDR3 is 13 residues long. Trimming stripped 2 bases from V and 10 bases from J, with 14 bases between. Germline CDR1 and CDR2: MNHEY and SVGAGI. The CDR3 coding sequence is TGTGCCAGCAGTTACGGGTTTAGGGTAAGAGCTTTCTTT. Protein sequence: CASSYGFRVRAFF.

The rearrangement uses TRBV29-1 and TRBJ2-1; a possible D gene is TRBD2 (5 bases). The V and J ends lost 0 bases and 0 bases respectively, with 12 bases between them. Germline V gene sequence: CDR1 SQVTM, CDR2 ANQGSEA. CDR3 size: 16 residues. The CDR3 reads CSVEDPGKSSYNEQFF. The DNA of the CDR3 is TGCAGCGTTGAAGATCCCGGGAAAAGCTCCTACAATGAGCAGTTCTTC.

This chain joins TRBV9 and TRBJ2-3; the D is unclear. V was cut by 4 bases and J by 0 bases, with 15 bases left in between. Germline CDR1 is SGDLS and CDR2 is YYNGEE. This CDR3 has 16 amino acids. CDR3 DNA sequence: TGTGCCAGCAGCCCCTACAAAGCTACTAGCACAGATACGCAGTATTTT. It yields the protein CASSPYKATSTDTQYF.

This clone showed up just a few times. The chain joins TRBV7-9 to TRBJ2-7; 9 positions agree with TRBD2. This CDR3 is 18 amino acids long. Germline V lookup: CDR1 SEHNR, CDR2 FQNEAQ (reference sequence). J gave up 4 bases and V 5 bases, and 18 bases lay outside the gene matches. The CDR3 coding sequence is TGTGCCAGCAGCCCTACCGGGACACTTGGACTAGCGAGGTACGAGCAGTACTTC. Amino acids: CASSPTGTLGLARYEQYF.

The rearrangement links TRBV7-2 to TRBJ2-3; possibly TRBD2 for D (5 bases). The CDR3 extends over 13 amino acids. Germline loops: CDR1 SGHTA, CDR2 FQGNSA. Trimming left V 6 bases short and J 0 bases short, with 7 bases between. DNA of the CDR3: TGTGCCAGCAGACGGACTAGCACAGATACGCAGTATTTT. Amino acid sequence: CASRRTSTDTQYF.

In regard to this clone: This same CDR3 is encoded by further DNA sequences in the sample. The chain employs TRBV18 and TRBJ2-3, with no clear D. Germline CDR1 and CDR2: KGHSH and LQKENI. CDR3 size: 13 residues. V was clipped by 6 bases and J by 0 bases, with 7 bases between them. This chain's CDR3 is CASSPDSTDTQYF. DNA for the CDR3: TGTGCCAGCTCGCCGGACAGCACAGATACGCAGTATTTT.

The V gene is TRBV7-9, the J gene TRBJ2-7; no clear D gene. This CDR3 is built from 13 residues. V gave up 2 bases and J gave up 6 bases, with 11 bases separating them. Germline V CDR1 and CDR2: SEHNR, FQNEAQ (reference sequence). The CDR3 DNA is TGTGCCAGCAGCTTACCCGACGGGCCCGAGCAGTACTTC. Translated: CASSLPDGPEQYF. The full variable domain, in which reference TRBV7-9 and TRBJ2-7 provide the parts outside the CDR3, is DTGVSQNPRHKITKRGQNVTFRCDPISEHNRLYWYRQTLGQGPEFLTYFQNEAQLEKSRLLSDRFSAERPKGSFSTLEIQRTEQGDSAMYLCASSLPDGPEQYFGPGTRLTVT.

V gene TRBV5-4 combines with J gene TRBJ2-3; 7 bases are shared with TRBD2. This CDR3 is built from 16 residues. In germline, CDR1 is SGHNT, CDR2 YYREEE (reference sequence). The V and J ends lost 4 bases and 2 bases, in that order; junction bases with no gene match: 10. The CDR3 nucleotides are TGTGCCAGCAGCCCTTTAGCGGGTGGGGCCACAGATACGCAGTATTTT. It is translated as CASSPLAGGATDTQYF.

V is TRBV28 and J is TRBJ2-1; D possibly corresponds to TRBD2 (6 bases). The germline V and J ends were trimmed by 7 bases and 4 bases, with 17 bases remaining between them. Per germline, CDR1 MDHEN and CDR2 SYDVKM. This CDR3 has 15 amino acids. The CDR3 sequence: CASIYQGGVYNEQFF. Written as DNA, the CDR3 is TGTGCCAGCATATATCAAGGCGGGGTTTACAATGAGCAGTTCTTC.

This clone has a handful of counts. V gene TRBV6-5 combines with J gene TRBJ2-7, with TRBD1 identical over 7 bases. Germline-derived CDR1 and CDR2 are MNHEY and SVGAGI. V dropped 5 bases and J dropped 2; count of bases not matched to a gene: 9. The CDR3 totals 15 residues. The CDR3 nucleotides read TGTGCCAGCAGTACGCTACCGGGACAGACCTACGAGCAGTACTTC. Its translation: CASSTLPGQTYEQYF.

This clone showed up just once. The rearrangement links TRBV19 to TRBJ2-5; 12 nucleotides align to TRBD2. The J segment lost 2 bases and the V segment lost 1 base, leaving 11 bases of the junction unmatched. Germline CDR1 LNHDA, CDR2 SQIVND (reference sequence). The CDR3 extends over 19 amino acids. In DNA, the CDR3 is TGTGCCAGTAGTATAGTCCCCGGACTAGCGGGATTGAGGCAAGAGACCCAGTACTTC. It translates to CASSIVPGLAGLRQETQYF.

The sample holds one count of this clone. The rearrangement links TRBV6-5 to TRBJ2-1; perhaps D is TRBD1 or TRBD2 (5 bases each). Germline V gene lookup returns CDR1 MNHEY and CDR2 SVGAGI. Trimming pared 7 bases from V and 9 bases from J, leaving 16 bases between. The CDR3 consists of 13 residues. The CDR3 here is CASTITPGTEQFF. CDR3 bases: TGTGCCAGCACCATAACCCCCGGGACTGAGCAGTTCTTC.

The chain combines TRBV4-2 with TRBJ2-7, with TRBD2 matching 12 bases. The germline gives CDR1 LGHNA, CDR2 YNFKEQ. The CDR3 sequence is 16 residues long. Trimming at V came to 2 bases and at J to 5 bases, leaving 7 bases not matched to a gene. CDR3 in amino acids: CASSQPLAGGPHEQYF. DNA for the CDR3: TGTGCCAGCAGCCAACCTCTAGCGGGAGGGCCACACGAGCAGTACTTC.

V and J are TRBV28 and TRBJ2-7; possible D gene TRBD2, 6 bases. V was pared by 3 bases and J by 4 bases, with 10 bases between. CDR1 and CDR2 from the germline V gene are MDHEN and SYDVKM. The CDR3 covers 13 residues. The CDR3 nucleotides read TGTGCCAGCAGTTTGCCAGGAGGGTACGAGCAGTACTTC. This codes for CASSLPGGYEQYF.

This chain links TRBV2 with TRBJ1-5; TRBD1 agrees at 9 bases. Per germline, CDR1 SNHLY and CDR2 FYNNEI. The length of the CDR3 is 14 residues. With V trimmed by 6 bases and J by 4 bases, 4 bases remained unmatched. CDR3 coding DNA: TGTGCCAGCAGGGACGGACAGGGGAATCAGCCCCAGCATTTT. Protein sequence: CASRDGQGNQPQHF.

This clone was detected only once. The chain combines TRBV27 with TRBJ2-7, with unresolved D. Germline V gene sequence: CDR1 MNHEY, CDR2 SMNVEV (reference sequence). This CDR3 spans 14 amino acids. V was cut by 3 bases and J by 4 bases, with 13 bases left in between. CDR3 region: CASSFSGRIYEQYF. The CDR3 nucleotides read TGTGCCAGCAGTTTCTCCGGGCGTATTTACGAGCAGTACTTC.

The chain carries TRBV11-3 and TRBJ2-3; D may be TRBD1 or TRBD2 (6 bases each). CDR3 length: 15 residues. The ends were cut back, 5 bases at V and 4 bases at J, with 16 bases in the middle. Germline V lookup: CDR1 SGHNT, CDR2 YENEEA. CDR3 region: CASSPDRGDPDTQYF. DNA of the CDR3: TGTGCCAGCAGCCCGGATAGGGGGGATCCAGATACGCAGTATTTT. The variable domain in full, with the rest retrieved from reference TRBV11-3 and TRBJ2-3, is EAGVVQSPRYKIIEKKQPVAFWCNPISGHNTLYWYLQNLGQGPELLIRYENEEAVDDSQLPKDRFSAERLKGVDSTLKIQPAELGDSAVYLCASSPDRGDPDTQYFGPGTRLTVL.